Following are 14 T cell receptor beta chains from one sample sequenced in a study of blood T cell repertoires in COVID-19. TCRdb's table, derived via immunoSEQ multiplex PCR, lists solely in-frame clones and lacks some. Counted here are about 200,000 clones, around nine tenths occurring once; the ten biggest clones make up approximately 6.2%. The sequencing sample was made of peripheral blood. The receptors were gathered from a man between 60 and 70 years old who had recovered from COVID-19.

The V call is TRBV21-1, the J call TRBJ1-5; TRBD1 is taken as the D call from the table, unchecked against the DNA. TRBV21-1 is marked as a pseudogene. CDR3 length: 15 residues. This CDR3 is CASSNPGQGGQPQHF. In DNA form, the CDR3 reads TGTGCCAGCAGCAACCCGGGACAGGGCGGACAGCCCCAGCATTTT.

The V call is TRBV15, the J call TRBJ2-1; tentative D call: TRBD2 (6 bases). V shed 3 bases and J shed 6 bases, with 12 bases lying between them. Germline lookup yields CDR1 LNHNV and CDR2 YYDKDF (reference sequence). This CDR3 is 14 amino acids long. CDR3 sequence reads: CATSRDYHGNEQFF. In DNA form, the CDR3 reads TGTGCCACCAGCAGGGACTACCATGGCAATGAGCAGTTCTTC.

This clone appeared a single time. The V and J genes are TRBV5-6 and TRBJ2-7; tentatively, D is TRBD2 (6 bases). V gave up 5 bases and J gave up 2 bases, with 17 bases separating them. This CDR3 comprises 15 residues. The V gene's germline CDR1 is SGHDT and CDR2 YYEEEE. CDR3 in amino acids: CASSPLGGRTYEQYF. The CDR3 coding sequence is TGTGCCAGCAGTCCTCTGGGGGGTAGGACCTACGAGCAGTACTTC. The whole variable domain, remainder taken from reference TRBV5-6 and TRBJ2-7, is DAGVTQSPTHLIKTRGQQVTLRCSPKSGHDTVSWYQQALGQGPQFIFQYYEEEERQRGNFPDRFSGHQFPNYSSELNVNALLLGDSALYLCASSPLGGRTYEQYFGPGTRLTVT.

CDR3 in DNA: TGTGCCAGTATGCAGGACAACTCTGGAAACACCATATATTTT. Encoded protein: CASMQDNSGNTIYF. The chain has TRBV19 and TRBJ1-3; tentatively, D is TRBD1 (5 bases). The CDR3 has 14 residues. V lost 7 bases and J 0 bases, leaving 10 bases between the germline ends. Germline assignment: CDR1 LNHDA and CDR2 SQIVND (reference sequence).

This chain uses TRBV5-5 with TRBJ2-7; 8 bases fit TRBD1. This CDR3 contains 15 residues. CDR1 is SGHKS, CDR2 YYEKEE, per germline (reference sequence). V shed 5 bases and J 1 base; nucleotides not matched to a gene: 8. CDR3: CASRFGTGVSYEQYF. In DNA form, the CDR3 reads TGTGCCAGCAGGTTCGGGACAGGAGTTTCCTACGAGCAGTACTTC.

The chain has TRBV19 and TRBJ1-2; 9 positions agree with TRBD1. This CDR3 is built from 15 residues. CDR1 is LNHDA and CDR2 is SQIVND in the germline V gene (reference sequence). Trimming took 5 bases from V and 4 from J; bases not matched to a gene: 8. The CDR3 protein is CASSVTPGQGYGYTF. CDR3 DNA sequence: TGTGCCAGTAGTGTAACTCCGGGACAGGGCTATGGCTACACCTTC.

This clone has only one observation. The chain is built from TRBV5-1 and TRBJ1-3; D possibly corresponds to TRBD1 (6 bases). The ends were cut back, 2 bases at V and 6 bases at J, with 21 bases in the middle. In germline, CDR1 is SGHRS, CDR2 YFSETQ. This CDR3 region has 17 residues. The CDR3 loop reads CASSLTGSGGLENTIYF. In nucleotides, the CDR3 is TGCGCCAGCAGCTTAACAGGGAGCGGAGGTTTGGAAAACACCATATATTTT. Complete variable domain (other parts from reference TRBV5-1 and TRBJ1-3): KAGVTQTPRYLIKTRGQQVTLSCSPISGHRSVSWYQQTPGQGLQFLFEYFSETQRNKGNFPGRFSGRQFSNSRSEMNVSTLELGDSALYLCASSLTGSGGLENTIYFGEGSWLTVV.

The chain uses TRBV12-3 or TRBV12-4 and TRBJ2-5, with D unclear. V dropped 6 bases and J dropped 5 bases, with 7 bases sitting between them. The CDR3 extends over 11 amino acids. The CDR3 DNA sequence: TGTGCCAGCAGAGGAGTTGAGACCCAGTACTTC. Residues: CASRGVETQYF.

The rearrangement uses TRBV6-4 and TRBJ2-3, with 9 bases lining up with TRBD2. Germline-derived CDR1 and CDR2 are MRHNA and SNTAGT. The CDR3 length is 18 residues. The V segment lost 2 bases and the J segment 0 bases; nucleotides outside the gene matches: 9. The CDR3 nucleotides read TGTGCCAGCAGTGACGGGAGTAGCGGGGGTGTTAGCACAGATACGCAGTATTTT. This encodes CASSDGSSGGVSTDTQYF.

The J gene is TRBJ1-6, the V gene TRBV19, with TRBD1 matching 11 bases. V gave up 7 bases and J gave up 8 bases; unmatched junction bases: 4. The CDR3 spans 14 residues. Germline assignment: CDR1 LNHDA and CDR2 SQIVND (reference sequence). As DNA, the CDR3 is TGTGCCAGTATACGGACAGGGGGCGATTCACCCCTCCACTTT. Its translation is CASIRTGGDSPLHF.

This clone was seen only a few times. The genes are TRBV6-5 and TRBJ1-1, with D unresolved. With 4 bases removed from V and 13 bases from J, the gap between germline ends came to 16 bases. The CDR3 spans 12 residues. The germline V gene encodes CDR1 MNHEY and CDR2 SVGAGI. The CDR3 sequence: CASSSRVGKGFF. The CDR3 nucleotides read TGTGCCAGCAGTTCCCGGGTGGGTAAAGGTTTCTTT.

The chain employs TRBV6-6 and TRBJ1-5; 7 positions match TRBD1. V trimming: 2 bases; J trimming: 5 bases; junction bases outside the gene matches: 3. The CDR3 is 14 amino acids. Per germline, CDR1 MNHNY and CDR2 SVGAGI (reference sequence). The chain's CDR3 is CASSYGTEDQPQHF. The CDR3 DNA reads as TGTGCCAGCAGTTACGGGACAGAAGATCAGCCCCAGCATTTT.

The genes are TRBV15 and TRBJ1-5; D is perhaps TRBD1 (6 bases). The germline V gene encodes CDR1 LNHNV and CDR2 YYDKDF (reference sequence). V was trimmed by 2 bases and J by 0 bases, leaving 17 bases between them. The CDR3 has 18 residues. The CDR3 is CATSRLLWTDHSNQPQHF. The CDR3 DNA sequence: TGTGCCACCAGCAGACTACTCTGGACAGACCATAGCAATCAGCCCCAGCATTTT.

The J gene is TRBJ2-1, the V gene TRBV5-1, with 11 bases identical to TRBD2. The junction had 9 bases not matched to a gene; V was cut back by 4 bases and J by 12 bases. This CDR3 has 14 residues. Germline values: CDR1 SGHRS, CDR2 YFSETQ. The CDR3 region has the DNA TGCGCCAGCAGCCCCCAGACTAGCGGGACTTCGCAGTTCTTC. Translating gives CASSPQTSGTSQFF. Full variable domain (rest looked up from reference TRBV5-1 and TRBJ2-1): KAGVTQTPRYLIKTRGQQVTLSCSPISGHRSVSWYQQTPGQGLQFLFEYFSETQRNKGNFPGRFSGRQFSNSRSEMNVSTLELGDSALYLCASSPQTSGTSQFFGPGTRLTVL.